Following are 2 T cell receptor beta chains from one sample sequenced in a study of regulatory T cells in long-lasting Graves disease. Researchers made TCR beta libraries by using iRepertoire HTBI primers and running Arm-PCR on CDR3 regions. TCRdb reanalysed the multiplex PCR reads using MiXCR and keeps one entry per CDR3 protein. The profile shows more than 300,000 distinct CDR3 sequences, 15% to 20% of them singletons. The sample's time point: newly diagnosed GD, antithyroid drugs for less than 3 months. PBMC-extracted RNA yielded the TCR library. Another study also made use of these data, one on T cells in Graves' hyperthyroidism and ophthalmopathy.

This specimen consisted of peripheral blood mononuclear cells (PBMCs), obtained at new diagnosis, from a patient treated with antithyroid drugs. These receptors came from a woman aged 18-30 years with Graves disease.

This clonotype has at least ten counts. The junction departs from the called germline gene at one end, perhaps through a read error. This chain links TRBV28 with TRBJ2-7; tentatively, D is TRBD2 (5 bases). CDR1 MDHEN and CDR2 SYDVKM come from the germline V gene. The CDR3 is made up of 13 amino acids. This chain's CDR3 is CAGSLLGVGEQYF. The CDR3 bases are TGTGCCGGCAGTTTACTAGGTGTAGGCGAGCAGTACTTC. Together with reference TRBV28 and TRBJ2-7, the CDR3 gives the full variable domain: DVKVTQSSRYLVKRTGEKVFLECVQDMDHENMFWYRQDPGLGLRLIYFSYDVKMKEKGDIPEGYSVSREKKERFSLILESASTNQTSMYLCAGSLLGVGEQYFGPGTRLTVT.

As DNA, the CDR3 is TGCAGTGCTAGCGATGCTTTGGACAGGCGGAATGAAAAACTGTTTTTT. Its protein product is CSASDALDRRNEKLFF. The genes are TRBV20-1 and TRBJ1-4, with 7 bases aligning to TRBD1. Germline values: CDR1 DFQATT, CDR2 SNEGSKA (reference sequence). The V and J ends lost 3 bases and 5 bases, in that order; junction bases with no gene match: 12. The CDR3 has 16 residues.